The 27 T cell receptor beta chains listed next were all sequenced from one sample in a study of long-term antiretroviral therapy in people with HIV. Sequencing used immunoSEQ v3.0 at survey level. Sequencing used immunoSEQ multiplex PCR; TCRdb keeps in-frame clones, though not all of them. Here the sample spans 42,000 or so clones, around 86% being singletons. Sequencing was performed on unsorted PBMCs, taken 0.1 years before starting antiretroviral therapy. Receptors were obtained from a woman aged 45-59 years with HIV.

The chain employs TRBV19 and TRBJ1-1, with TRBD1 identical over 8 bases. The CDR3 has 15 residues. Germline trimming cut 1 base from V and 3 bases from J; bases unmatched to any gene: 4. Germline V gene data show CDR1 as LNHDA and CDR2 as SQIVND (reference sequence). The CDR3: CASSIVQGGHTEAFF. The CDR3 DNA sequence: TGTGCCAGTAGTATAGTACAGGGGGGACACACTGAAGCTTTCTTT.

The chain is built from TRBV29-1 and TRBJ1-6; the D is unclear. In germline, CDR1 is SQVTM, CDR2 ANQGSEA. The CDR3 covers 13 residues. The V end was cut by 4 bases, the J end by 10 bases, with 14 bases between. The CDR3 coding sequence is TGCAGCGTTGCCCAGGCCCCTAGCTCACCCCTCCACTTT. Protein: CSVAQAPSSPLHF.

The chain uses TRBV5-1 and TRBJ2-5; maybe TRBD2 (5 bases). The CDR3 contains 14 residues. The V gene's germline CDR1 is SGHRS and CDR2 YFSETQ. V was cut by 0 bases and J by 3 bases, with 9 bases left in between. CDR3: CASSLGPGEETQYF. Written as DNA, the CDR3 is TGCGCCAGCAGCTTGGGACCCGGGGAAGAGACCCAGTACTTC. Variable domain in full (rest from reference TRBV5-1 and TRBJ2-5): KAGVTQTPRYLIKTRGQQVTLSCSPISGHRSVSWYQQTPGQGLQFLFEYFSETQRNKGNFPGRFSGRQFSNSRSEMNVSTLELGDSALYLCASSLGPGEETQYFGPGTRLLVL.

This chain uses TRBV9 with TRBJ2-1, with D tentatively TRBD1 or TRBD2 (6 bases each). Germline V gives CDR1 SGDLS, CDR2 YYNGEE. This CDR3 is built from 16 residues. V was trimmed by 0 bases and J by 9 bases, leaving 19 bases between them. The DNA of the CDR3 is TGTGCCAGCAGCGTAGGAGGTGCAGGGGAGGCCAGTGAGCAGTTCTTC. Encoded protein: CASSVGGAGEASEQFF.

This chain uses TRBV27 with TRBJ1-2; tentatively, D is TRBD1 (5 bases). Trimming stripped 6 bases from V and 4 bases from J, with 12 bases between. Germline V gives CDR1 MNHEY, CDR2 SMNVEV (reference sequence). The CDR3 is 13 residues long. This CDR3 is CASSPGPRYGYTF. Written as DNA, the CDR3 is TGTGCCAGCAGCCCAGGGCCGCGCTATGGCTACACCTTC.

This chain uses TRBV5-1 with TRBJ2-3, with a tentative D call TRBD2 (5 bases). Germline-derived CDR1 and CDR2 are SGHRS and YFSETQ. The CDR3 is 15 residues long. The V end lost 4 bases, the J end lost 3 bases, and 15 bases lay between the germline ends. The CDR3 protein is CASSPAVRETDTQYF. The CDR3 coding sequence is TGCGCCAGCAGCCCGGCCGTTAGGGAGACAGATACGCAGTATTTT.

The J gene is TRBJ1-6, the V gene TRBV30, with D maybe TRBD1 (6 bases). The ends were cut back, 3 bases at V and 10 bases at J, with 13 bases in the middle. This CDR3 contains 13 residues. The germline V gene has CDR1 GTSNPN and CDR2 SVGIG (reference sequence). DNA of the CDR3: TGTGCCTGGAGGGAACAGGGTGGCTCACCCCTCCACTTT. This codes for CAWREQGGSPLHF.

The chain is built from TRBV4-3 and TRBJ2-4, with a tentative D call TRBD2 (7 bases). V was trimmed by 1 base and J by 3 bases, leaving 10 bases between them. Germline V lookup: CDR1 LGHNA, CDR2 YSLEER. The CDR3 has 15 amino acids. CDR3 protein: CASSQGGGGKNIQYF. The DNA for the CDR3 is TGCGCCAGCAGCCAAGGAGGGGGGGGCAAAAACATTCAGTACTTC.

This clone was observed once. The CDR3 DNA follows: TGTGCCAGCAGTTTGACCTCGGGGTATAGCACAGATACGCAGTATTTT. It is translated as CASSLTSGYSTDTQYF. This rearrangement joins TRBV11-1 to TRBJ2-3; tentative D call: TRBD2 (5 bases). Germline CDR1 reads SGHAT; CDR2 reads FQDESV (reference sequence). The CDR3 runs to 16 residues. V was clipped by 6 bases and J by 0 bases, with 16 bases between them.

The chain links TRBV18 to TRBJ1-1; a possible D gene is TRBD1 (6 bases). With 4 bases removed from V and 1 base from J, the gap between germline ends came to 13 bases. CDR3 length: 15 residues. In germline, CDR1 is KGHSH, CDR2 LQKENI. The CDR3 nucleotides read TGTGCCAGCTCACAGGGGGGACACACGAACACTGAAGCTTTCTTT. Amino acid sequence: CASSQGGHTNTEAFF.

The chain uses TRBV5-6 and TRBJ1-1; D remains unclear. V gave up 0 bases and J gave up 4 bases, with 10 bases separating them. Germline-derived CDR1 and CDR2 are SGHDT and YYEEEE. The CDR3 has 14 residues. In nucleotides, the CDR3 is TGTGCCAGCAGCTTGGGTGGGGTGGGCACTGAAGCTTTCTTT. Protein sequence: CASSLGGVGTEAFF.

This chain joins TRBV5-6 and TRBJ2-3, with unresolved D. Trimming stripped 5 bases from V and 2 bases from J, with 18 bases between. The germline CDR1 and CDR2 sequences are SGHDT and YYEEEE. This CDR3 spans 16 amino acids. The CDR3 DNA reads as TGTGCCAGCAGTTGGAACAGCCTACTAAACACAGATACGCAGTATTTT. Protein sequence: CASSWNSLLNTDTQYF. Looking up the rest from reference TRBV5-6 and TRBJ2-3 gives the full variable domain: DAGVTQSPTHLIKTRGQQVTLRCSPKSGHDTVSWYQQALGQGPQFIFQYYEEEERQRGNFPDRFSGHQFPNYSSELNVNALLLGDSALYLCASSWNSLLNTDTQYFGPGTRLTVL.

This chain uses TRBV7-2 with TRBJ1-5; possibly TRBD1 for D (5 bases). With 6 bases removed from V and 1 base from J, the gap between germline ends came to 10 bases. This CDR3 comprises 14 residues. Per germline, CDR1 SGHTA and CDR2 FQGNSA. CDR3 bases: TGTGCCAGCAGTCGACAGTCGAGCAATCAGCCCCAGCATTTT. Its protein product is CASSRQSSNQPQHF. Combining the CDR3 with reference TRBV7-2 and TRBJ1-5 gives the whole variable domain GAGVSQSPSNKVTEKGKDVELRCDPISGHTALYWYRQSLGQGLEFLIYFQGNSAPDKSGLPSDRFSAERTGGSVSTLTIQRTQQEDSAVYLCASSRQSSNQPQHFGDGTRLSIL.

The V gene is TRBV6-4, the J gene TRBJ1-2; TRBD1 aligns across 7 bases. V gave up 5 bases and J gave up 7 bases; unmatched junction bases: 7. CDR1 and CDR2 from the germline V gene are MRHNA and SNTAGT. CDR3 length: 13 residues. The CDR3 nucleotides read TGTGCCAGCAGTCCGCAGGGGGGGCTTGGCTACACCTTC. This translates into CASSPQGGLGYTF.

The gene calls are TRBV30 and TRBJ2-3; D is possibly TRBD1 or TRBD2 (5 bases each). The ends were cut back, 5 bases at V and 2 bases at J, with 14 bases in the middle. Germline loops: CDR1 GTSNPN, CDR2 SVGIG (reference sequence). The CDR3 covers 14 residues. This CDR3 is CAWGPRDPTDTQYF. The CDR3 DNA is TGTGCCTGGGGTCCCCGGGACCCCACAGATACGCAGTATTTT.

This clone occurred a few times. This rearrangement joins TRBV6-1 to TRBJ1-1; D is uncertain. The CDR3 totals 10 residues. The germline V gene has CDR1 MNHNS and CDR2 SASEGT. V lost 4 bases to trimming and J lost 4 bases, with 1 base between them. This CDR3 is CASSVTEAFF. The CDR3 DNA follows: TGTGCCAGCAGTGTCACTGAAGCTTTCTTT.

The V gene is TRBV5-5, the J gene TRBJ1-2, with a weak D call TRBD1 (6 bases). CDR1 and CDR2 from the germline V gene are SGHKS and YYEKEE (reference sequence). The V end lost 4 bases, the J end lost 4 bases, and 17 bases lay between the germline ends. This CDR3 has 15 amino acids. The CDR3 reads CASSPGQTAGYGYTF. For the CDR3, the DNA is TGTGCCAGCAGCCCCGGACAGACTGCTGGCTATGGCTACACCTTC.

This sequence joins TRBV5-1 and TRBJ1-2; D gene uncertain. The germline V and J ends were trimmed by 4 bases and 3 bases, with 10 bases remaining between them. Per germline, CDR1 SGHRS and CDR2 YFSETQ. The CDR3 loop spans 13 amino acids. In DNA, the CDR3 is TGCGCCAGCAGCCCCGCCAGAGACTATGGCTACACCTTC. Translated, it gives CASSPARDYGYTF.

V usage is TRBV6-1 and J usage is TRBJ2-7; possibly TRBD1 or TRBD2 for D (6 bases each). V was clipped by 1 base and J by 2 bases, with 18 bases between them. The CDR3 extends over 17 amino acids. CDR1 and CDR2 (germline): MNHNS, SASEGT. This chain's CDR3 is CASSEVAGGRGTYEQYF. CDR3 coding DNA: TGTGCCAGCAGTGAAGTTGCTGGGGGGCGAGGAACCTACGAGCAGTACTTC.

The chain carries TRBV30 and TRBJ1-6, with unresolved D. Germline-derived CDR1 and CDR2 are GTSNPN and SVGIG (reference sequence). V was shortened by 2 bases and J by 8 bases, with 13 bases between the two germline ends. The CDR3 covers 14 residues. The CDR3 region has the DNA TGTGCCTGGAGTCCGACCGTGGTGGATTCACCCCTCCACTTT. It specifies CAWSPTVVDSPLHF.

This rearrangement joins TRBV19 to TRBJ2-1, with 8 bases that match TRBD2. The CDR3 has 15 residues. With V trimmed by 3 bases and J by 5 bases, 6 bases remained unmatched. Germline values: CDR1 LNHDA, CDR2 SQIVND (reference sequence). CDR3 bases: TGTGCCAGTAGTATCGTCGCGGGGGGTGACAATGAGCAGTTCTTC. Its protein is CASSIVAGGDNEQFF.

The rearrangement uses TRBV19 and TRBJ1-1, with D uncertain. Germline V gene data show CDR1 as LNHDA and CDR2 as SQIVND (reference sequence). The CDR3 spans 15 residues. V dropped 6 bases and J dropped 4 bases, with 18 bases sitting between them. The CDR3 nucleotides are TGTGCCAGTAGAACCTTGGACGCCCGTCCCACTGAAGCTTTCTTT. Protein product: CASRTLDARPTEAFF.

The chain's CDR3 is CASSIGRLAGGETQYF. CDR3 nucleotide sequence: TGTGCCAGTAGTATTGGGAGACTAGCGGGGGGAGAGACCCAGTACTTC. The chain employs TRBV19 and TRBJ2-5, with TRBD2 identical over 13 bases. The ends lost 3 bases at V and 4 bases at J; junction bases unmatched: 5. Germline V gene data show CDR1 as LNHDA and CDR2 as SQIVND (reference sequence). The CDR3 runs to 16 residues.

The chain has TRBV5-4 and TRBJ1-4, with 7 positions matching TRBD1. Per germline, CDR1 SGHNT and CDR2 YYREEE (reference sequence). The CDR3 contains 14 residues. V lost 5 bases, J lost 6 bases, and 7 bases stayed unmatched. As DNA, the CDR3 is TGTGCCAGCAGTTCAGGGGGAGGGTATGAAAAACTGTTTTTT. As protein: CASSSGGGYEKLFF.

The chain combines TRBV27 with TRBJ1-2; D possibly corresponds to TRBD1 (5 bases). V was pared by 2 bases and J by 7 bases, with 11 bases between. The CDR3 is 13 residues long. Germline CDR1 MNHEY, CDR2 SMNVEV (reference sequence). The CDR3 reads CASSLGGLGGYTF. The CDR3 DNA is TGTGCCAGCAGTTTAGGGGGTTTAGGTGGCTACACCTTC.

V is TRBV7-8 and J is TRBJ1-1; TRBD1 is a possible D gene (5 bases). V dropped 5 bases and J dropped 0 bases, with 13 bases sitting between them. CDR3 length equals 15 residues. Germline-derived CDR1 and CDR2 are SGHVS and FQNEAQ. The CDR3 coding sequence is TGTGCCAGCAGCAAACCGGGACGGATGAACACTGAAGCTTTCTTT. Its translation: CASSKPGRMNTEAFF.

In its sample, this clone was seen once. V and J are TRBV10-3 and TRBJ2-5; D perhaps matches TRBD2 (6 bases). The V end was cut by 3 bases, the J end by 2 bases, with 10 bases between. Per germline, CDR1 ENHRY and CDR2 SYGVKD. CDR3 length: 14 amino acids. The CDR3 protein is CAISDGTGQETQYF. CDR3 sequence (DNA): TGTGCCATCAGTGACGGGACTGGACAAGAGACCCAGTACTTC.